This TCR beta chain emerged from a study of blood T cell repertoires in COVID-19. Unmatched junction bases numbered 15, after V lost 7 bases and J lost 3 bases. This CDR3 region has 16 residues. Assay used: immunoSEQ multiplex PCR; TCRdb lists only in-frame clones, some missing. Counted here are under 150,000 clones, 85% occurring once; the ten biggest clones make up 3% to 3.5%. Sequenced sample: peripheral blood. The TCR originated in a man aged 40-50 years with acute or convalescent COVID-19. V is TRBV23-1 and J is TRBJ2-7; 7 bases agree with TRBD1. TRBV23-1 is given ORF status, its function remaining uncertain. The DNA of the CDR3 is TGCGCCAGCAAGGTCCTCTACACAGGGGTTTACTACGAGCAGTACTTC. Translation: CASKVLYTGVYYEQYF.